This TCR beta chain was found in a study of CD8 T cells in ankylosing spondylitis. From the 5' RACE reads, TCRdb called clonotypes with MiXCR, one entry per CDR3 protein. The table shows 250,000 to 350,000 distinct CDR3 sequences, with around 20% occurring only once. This clonotype was seen many times. This CDR3 is 15 amino acids long. With V trimmed by 7 bases and J by 2 bases, 10 bases remained unmatched. Germline V gene sequence: CDR1 DFQATT, CDR2 SNEGSKA (reference sequence). The TCR comes from a female donor with ankylosing spondylitis or in good health (not recorded which). This chain links TRBV20-1 with TRBJ2-1; TRBD2 matches 8 bases. The sample comprised blood, either unsorted or a sorted T cell fraction (not recorded which). This CDR3 reads CSVTPSGPTYNEQFF. CDR3 sequence (DNA): TGCAGTGTAACCCCTAGCGGGCCTACCTACAATGAGCAGTTCTTC.